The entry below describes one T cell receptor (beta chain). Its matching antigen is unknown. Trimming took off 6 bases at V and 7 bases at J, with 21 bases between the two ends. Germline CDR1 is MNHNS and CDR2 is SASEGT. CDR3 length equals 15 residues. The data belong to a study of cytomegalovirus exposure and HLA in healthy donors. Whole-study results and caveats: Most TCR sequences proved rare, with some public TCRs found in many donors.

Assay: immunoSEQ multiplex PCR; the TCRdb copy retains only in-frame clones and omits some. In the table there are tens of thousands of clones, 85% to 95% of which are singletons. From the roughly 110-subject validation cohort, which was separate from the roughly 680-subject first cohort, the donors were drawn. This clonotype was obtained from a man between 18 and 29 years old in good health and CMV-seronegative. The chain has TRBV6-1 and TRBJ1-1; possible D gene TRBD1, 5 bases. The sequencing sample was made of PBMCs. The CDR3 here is CASSETPRQGSEAFF. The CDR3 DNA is TGTGCCAGCAGCGAAACTCCACGGCAGGGTAGTGAAGCTTTCTTT.